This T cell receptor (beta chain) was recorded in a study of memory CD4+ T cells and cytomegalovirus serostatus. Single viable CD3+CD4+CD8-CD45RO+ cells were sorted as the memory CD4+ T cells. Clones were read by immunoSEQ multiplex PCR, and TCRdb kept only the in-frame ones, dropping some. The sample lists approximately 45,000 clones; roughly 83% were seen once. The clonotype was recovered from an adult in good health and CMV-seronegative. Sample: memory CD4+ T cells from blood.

CDR3 loop: CASSPGQGGNTEAFF. CDR3 DNA: TGTGCCAGCAGCCCAGGACAGGGGGGGAACACTGAAGCTTTCTTT. V and J are TRBV11-3 and TRBJ1-1, with 10 bases identical to TRBD1. Germline CDR1 SGHNT, CDR2 YENEEA. CDR3 length: 15 residues. J lost 1 base, V lost 5 bases, and 4 bases had no gene match.